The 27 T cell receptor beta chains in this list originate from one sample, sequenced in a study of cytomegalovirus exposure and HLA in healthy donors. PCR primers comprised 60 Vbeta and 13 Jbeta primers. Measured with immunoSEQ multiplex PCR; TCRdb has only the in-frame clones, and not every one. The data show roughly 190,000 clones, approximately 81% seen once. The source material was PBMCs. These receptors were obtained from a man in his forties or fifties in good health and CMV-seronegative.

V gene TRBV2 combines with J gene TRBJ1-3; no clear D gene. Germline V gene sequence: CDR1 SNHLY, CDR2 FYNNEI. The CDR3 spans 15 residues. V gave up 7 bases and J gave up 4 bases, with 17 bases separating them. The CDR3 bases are TGTGCCAGCACAACCGGACTCTTAGCAGGAAACACCATATATTTT. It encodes CASTTGLLAGNTIYF.

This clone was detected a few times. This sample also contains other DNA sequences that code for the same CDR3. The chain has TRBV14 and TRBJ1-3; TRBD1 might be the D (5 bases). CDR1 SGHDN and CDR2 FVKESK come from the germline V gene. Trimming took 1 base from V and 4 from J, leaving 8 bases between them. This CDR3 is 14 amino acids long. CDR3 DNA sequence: TGTGCCAGCAGCCAAGTCAGGGCGGGAAACACCATATATTTT. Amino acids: CASSQVRAGNTIYF. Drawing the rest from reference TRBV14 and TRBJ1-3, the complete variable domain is EAGVTQFPSHSVIEKGQTVTLRCDPISGHDNLYWYRRVMGKEIKFLLHFVKESKQDESGMPNNRFLAERTGGTYSTLKVQPAELEDSGVYFCASSQVRAGNTIYFGEGSWLTVV.

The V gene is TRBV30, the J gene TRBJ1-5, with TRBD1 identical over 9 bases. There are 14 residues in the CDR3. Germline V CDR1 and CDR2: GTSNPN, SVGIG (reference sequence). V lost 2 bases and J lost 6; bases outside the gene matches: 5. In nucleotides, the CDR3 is TGTGCCTGGAGTCCCGGGACAGGGACTCAGCCCCAGCATTTT. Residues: CAWSPGTGTQPQHF. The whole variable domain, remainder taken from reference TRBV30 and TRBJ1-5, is SQTIHQWPATLVQPVGSPLSLECTVEGTSNPNLYWYRQAAGRGLQLLFYSVGIGQISSEVPQNLSASRPQDRQFILSSKKLLLSDSGFYLCAWSPGTGTQPQHFGDGTRLSIL.

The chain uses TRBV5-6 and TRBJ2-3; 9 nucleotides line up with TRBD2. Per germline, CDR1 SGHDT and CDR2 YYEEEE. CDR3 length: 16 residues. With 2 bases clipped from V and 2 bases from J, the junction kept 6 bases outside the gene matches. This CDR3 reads CASSFPSGANTDTQYF. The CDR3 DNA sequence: TGTGCCAGCAGCTTCCCTAGCGGGGCAAACACAGATACGCAGTATTTT.

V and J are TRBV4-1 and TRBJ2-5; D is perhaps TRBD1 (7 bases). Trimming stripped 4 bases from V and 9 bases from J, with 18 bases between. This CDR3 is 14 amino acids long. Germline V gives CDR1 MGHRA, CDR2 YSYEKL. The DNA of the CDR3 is TGCGCCAGCAGCCGCGGGGCAAAAACAGGGGCCCAGTACTTC. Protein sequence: CASSRGAKTGAQYF.

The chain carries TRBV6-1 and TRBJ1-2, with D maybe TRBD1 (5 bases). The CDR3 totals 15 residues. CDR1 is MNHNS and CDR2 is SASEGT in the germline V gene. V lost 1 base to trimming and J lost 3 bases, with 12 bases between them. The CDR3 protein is CASSEVVQGHYGYTF. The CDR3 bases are TGTGCCAGCAGTGAAGTGGTGCAGGGCCACTATGGCTACACCTTC.

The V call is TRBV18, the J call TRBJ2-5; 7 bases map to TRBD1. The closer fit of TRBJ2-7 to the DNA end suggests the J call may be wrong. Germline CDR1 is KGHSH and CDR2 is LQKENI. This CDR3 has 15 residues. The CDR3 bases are TGTGCCAGCTCACCTATCGACAGGGACGCCTACGAGCAGTACTTC. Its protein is CASSPIDRDAYEQYF.

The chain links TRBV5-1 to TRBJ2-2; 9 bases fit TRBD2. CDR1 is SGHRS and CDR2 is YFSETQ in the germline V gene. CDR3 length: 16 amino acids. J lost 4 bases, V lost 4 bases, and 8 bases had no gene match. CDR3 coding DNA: TGCGCCAGCAGCACCGGGACTAGCCCAGCCACCGGGGAGCTGTTTTTT. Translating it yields CASSTGTSPATGELFF.

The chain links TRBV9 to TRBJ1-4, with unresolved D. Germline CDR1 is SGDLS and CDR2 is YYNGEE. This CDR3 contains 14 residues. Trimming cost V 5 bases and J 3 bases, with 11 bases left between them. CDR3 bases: TGTGCCAGCAGTGTTAGTGAGGCTAATGAAAAACTGTTTTTT. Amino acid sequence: CASSVSEANEKLFF.

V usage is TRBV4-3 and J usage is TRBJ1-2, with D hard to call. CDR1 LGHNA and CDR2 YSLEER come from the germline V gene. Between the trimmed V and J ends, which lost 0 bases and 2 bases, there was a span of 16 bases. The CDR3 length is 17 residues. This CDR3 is CASSQDLPFAENYGYTF. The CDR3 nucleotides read TGCGCCAGCAGCCAAGATCTCCCCTTTGCAGAAAACTATGGCTACACCTTC.

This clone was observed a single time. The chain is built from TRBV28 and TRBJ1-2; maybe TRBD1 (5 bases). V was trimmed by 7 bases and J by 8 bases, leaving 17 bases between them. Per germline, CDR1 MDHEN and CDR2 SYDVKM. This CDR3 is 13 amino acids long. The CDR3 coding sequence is TGTGCCAGCAAGCGTGGGGGGAACTGGGGCTACACCTTC. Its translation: CASKRGGNWGYTF.

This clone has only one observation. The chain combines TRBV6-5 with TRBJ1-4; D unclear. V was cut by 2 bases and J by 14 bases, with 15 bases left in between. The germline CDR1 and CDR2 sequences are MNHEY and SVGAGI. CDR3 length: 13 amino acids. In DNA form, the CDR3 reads TGTGCCAGCAGTTACCGGGAGGGTATGCTTCTGTTTTTT. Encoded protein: CASSYREGMLLFF.

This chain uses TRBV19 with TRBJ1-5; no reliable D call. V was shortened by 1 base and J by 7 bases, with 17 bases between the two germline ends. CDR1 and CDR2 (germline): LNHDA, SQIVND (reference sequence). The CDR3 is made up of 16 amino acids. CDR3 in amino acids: CASSIGRERSGQPQHF. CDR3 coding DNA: TGTGCCAGTAGTATAGGTCGAGAACGTAGCGGGCAGCCCCAGCATTTT.

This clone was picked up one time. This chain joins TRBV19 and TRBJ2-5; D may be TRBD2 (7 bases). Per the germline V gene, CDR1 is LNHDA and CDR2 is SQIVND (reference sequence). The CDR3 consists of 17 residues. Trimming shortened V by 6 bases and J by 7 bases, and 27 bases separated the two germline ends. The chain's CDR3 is CASSPARGASGAGTQYF. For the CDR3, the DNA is TGTGCCAGTAGCCCCGCACGGGGGGCAAGCGGTGCTGGGACCCAGTACTTC.

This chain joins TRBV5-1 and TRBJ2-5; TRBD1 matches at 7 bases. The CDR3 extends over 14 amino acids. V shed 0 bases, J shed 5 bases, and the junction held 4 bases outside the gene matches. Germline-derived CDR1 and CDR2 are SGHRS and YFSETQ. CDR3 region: CASSLDRGHETQYF. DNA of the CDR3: TGCGCCAGCAGCTTGGACAGGGGCCATGAGACCCAGTACTTC.

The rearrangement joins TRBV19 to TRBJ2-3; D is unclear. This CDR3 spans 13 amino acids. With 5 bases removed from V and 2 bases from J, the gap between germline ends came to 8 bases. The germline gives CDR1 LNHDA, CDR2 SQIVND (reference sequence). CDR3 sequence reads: CASSSQITDTQYF. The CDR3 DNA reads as TGTGCCAGTAGTTCCCAGATCACAGATACGCAGTATTTT.

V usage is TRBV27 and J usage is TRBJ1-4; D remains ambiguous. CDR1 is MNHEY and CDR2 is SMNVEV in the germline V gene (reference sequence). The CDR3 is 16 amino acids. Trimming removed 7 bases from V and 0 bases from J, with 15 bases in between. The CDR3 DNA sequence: TGTGCCAGCACCTCTCGCTTGGCTGCAACTAATGAAAAACTGTTTTTT. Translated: CASTSRLAATNEKLFF.

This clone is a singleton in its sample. The DNA for the CDR3 is TGTGCCAGCAGCTTTGGACAGAATCAGCCCCAGCATTTT. It is translated as CASSFGQNQPQHF. V usage is TRBV7-2 and J usage is TRBJ1-5; D perhaps matches TRBD1 (6 bases). This CDR3 region has 13 residues. Between the trimmed V and J ends, which lost 3 bases and 4 bases, there was a span of 7 bases. CDR1 and CDR2 from the germline V gene are SGHTA and FQGNSA.

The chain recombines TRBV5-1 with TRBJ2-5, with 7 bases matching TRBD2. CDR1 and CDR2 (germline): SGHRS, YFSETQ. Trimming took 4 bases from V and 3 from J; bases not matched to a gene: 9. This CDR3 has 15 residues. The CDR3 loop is CASSSTTRGEETQYF. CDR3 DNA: TGCGCCAGCAGCAGCACCACTCGGGGGGAAGAGACCCAGTACTTC.

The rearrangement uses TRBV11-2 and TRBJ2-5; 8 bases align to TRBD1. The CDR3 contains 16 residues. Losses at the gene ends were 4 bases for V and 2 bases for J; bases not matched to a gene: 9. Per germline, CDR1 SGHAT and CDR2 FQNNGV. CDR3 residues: CASSSAGGGRQETQYF. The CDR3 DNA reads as TGTGCCAGCAGCTCGGCAGGGGGCGGTCGACAAGAGACCCAGTACTTC.

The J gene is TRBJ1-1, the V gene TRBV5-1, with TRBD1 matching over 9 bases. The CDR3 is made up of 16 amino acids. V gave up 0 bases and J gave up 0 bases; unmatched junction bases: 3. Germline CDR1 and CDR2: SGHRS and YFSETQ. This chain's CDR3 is CASSLGQGGMNTEAFF. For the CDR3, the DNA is TGCGCCAGCAGCTTGGGACAGGGGGGAATGAACACTGAAGCTTTCTTT. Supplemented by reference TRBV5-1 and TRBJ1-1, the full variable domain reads KAGVTQTPRYLIKTRGQQVTLSCSPISGHRSVSWYQQTPGQGLQFLFEYFSETQRNKGNFPGRFSGRQFSNSRSEMNVSTLELGDSALYLCASSLGQGGMNTEAFFGQGTRLTVV.

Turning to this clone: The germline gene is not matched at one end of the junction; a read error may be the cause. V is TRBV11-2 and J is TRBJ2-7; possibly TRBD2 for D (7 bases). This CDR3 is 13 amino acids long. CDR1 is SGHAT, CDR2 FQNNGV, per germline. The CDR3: CASSLGGVYEQYF. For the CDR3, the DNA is TGTGCCAGCAGTTTAGGGGGGGTTTACGAGCAGTACTTC.

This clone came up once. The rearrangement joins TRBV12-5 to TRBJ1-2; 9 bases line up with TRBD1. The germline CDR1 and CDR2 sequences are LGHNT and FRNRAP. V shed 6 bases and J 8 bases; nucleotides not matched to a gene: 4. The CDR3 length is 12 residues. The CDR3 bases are TGTGCTAGTGGCCCGGGACAGGGCGGCTACACCTTC. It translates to CASGPGQGGYTF.

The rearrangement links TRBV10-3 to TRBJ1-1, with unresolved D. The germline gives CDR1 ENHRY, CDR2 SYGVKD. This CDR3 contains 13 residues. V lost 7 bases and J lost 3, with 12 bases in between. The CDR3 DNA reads TGTGCCATCAACCCAAACGGGGACACTGAAGCTTTCTTT. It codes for CAINPNGDTEAFF.

CDR3 in amino acids: CASSFQGAQETQYF. The DNA for the CDR3 is TGCGCCAGCAGCTTCCAGGGGGCTCAAGAGACCCAGTACTTC. This chain connects TRBV5-1 to TRBJ2-5; 8 bases are shared with TRBD1. After removal of 2 bases from V and 2 bases from J, the junction contained 2 bases not matched to a gene. This CDR3 region has 14 residues. CDR1 and CDR2 from the germline V gene are SGHRS and YFSETQ.

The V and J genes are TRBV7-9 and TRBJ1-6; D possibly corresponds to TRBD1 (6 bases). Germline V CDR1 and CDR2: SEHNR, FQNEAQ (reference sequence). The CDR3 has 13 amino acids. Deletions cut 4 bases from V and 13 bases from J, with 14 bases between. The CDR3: CASSYLGATPLHF. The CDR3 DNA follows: TGTGCCAGCAGCTATTTGGGGGCCACCCCCCTCCACTTT.

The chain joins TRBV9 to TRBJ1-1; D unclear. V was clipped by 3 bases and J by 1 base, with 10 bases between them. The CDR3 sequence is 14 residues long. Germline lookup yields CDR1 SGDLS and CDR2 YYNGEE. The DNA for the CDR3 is TGTGCCAGCAGCGGAGGACTCAAGAACACTGAAGCTTTCTTT. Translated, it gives CASSGGLKNTEAFF. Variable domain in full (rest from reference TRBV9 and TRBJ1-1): DSGVTQTPKHLITATGQRVTLRCSPRSGDLSVYWYQQSLDQGLQFLIQYYNGEERAKGNILERFSAQQFPDLHSELNLSSLELGDSALYFCASSGGLKNTEAFFGQGTRLTVV.